The entry below describes one T cell receptor beta chain. Its matching antigen is unknown. The PCR had 60 Vbeta and 13 Jbeta primers. Produced via immunoSEQ multiplex PCR; TCRdb's table is partial and in-frame only. The data show about 79,000 clones, with approximately 70% seen just once and around 8.4% held by the top ten. The CDR3 has 15 amino acids. V was pared by 2 bases and J by 2 bases, with 11 bases between. Germline CDR1 reads KGHSH; CDR2 reads LQKENI. The record originates from a study of cytomegalovirus exposure and HLA in healthy donors. On the study more broadly: The early release's HLA-typed donors yielded 65 million to 85 million unique TCRs. Whole-study findings and limits: Later analysis identified a missense DCLRE1C variant that was linked to TCR beta V- and J-gene trimming. Association with HLA alleles at 0.05 false discovery rate was found for around 17,000 TCR beta sequences in a later analysis.

The receptor's source is a man in his 60s in good health and CMV-seronegative. Specimen: PBMCs. The gene calls are TRBV18 and TRBJ2-3; no reliable D call. CDR3 region: CASSPETTFTDTQYF. The DNA of the CDR3 is TGTGCCAGCTCACCAGAGACAACCTTCACAGATACGCAGTATTTT.